This TCR beta chain was identified during a study of OX40 agonist ivuxolimab in advanced cancers. The CDR3 runs to 13 residues. V dropped 5 bases and J dropped 6 bases, with 14 bases sitting between them. Germline V gene sequence: CDR1 SSHAT, CDR2 FNYEAQ (reference sequence). Only in-frame clones appear in the TCRdb table, and some are missing; sequencing was by immunoSEQ multiplex PCR. Here the sample spans some 77,000 clones, 85% to 95% being singletons. Any history of autoimmune disease or systemic immunosuppression disqualified patients. The specimen comprised CD4+ or CD8+ T cells sorted from blood, sampled in a trial of the OX40 agonist ivuxolimab. The chain links TRBV7-7 to TRBJ2-7, with D perhaps matching TRBD2 (6 bases). This sequence was found in an adult with an advanced solid tumor such as melanoma, head and neck, liver or kidney cancer. CDR3 DNA sequence: TGTGCCAGCAGCCCCAGTCCGGGAGTCGAGCAGTACTTC. It yields the protein CASSPSPGVEQYF.